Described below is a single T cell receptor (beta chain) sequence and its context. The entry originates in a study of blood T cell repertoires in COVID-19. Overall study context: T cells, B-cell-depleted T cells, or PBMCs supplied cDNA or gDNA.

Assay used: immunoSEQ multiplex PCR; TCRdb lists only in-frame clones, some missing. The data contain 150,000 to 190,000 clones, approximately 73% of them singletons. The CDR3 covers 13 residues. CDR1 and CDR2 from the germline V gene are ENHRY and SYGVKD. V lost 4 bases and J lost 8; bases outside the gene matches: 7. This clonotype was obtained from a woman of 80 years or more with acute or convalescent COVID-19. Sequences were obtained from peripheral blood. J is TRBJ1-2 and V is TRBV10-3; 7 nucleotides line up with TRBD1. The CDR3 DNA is TGTGCCATCAGTGGTGACAGGGTAGTCGGCTACACCTTC. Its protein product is CAISGDRVVGYTF.